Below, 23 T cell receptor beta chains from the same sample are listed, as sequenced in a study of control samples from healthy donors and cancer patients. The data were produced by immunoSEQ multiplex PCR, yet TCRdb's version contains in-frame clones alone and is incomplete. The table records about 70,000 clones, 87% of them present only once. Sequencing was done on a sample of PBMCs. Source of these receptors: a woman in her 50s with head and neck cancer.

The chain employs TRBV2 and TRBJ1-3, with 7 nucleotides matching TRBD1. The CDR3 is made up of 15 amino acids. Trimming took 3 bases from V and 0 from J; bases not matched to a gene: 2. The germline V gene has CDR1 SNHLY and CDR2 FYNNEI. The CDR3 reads CASSEGQPSGNTIYF. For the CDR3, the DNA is TGTGCCAGCAGTGAGGGACAGCCCTCTGGAAACACCATATATTTT.

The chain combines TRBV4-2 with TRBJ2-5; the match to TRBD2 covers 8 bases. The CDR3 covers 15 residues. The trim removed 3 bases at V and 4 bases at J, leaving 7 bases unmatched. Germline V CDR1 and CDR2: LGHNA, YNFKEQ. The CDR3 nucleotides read TGTGCCAGCAGCCAGCAACGGGGGGGGCGAGAGACCCAGTACTTC. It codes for CASSQQRGGRETQYF.

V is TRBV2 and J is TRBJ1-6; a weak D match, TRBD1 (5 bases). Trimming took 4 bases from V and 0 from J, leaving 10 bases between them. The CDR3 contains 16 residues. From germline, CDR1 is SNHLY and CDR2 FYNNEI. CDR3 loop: CASSVREGSYNSPLHF. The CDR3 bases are TGTGCCAGCAGTGTCAGGGAGGGCTCCTATAATTCACCCCTCCACTTT.

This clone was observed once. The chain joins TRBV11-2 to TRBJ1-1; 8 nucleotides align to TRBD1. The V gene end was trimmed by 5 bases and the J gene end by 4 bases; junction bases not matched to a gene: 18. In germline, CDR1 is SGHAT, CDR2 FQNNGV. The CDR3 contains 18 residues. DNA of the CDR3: TGTGCCAGCAGCGCCCGGGCTCGGGGACAGGAATGGTTCACTGAAGCTTTCTTT. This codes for CASSARARGQEWFTEAFF.

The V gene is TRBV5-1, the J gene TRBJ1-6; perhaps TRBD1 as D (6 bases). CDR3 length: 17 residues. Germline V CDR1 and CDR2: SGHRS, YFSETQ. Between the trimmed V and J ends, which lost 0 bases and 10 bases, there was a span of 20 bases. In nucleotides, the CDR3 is TGCGCCAGCAGCTTGGATGTGAGCACAGGGTTAGGATCACCCCTCCACTTT. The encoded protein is CASSLDVSTGLGSPLHF.

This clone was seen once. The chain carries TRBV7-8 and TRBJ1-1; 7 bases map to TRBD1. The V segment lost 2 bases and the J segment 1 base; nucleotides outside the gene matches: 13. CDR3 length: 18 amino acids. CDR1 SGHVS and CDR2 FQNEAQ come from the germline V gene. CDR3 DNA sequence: TGTGCCAGCAGCTTATCCCTAGGACAGGTCGGAAAGAACACTGAAGCTTTCTTT. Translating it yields CASSLSLGQVGKNTEAFF.

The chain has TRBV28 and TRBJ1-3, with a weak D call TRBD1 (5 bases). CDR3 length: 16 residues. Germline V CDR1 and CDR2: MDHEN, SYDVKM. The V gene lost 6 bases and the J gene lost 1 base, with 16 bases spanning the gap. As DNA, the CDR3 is TGTGCCAGCAGCCCCCCCGACAGAATGTCTGGAAACACCATATATTTT. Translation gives CASSPPDRMSGNTIYF.

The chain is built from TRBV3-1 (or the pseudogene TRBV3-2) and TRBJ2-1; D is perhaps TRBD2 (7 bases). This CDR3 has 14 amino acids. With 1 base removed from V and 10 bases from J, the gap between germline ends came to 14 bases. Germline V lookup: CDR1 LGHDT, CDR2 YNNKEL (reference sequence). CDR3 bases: TGTGCCAGCAGCCAAGGTTGGGAGGGGGGAGAGCAGTTCTTC. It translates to CASSQGWEGGEQFF.

CDR3: CASSPRGGTGLAAFF. DNA for the CDR3: TGTGCCAGCAGTCCTCGGGGGGGGACAGGGCTCGCAGCTTTCTTT. This chain connects TRBV6-5 to TRBJ1-1; 9 nucleotides line up with TRBD1. Germline V CDR1 and CDR2: MNHEY, SVGAGI. Trimming cost V 5 bases and J 10 bases; bases outside gene matches: 14. This CDR3 has 15 amino acids.

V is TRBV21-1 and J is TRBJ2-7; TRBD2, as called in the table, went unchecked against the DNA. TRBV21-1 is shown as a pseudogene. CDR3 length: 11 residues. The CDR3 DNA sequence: TGTGCCAGCAGCTCCCCGGGACTCCAGTACTTC. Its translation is CASSSPGLQYF.

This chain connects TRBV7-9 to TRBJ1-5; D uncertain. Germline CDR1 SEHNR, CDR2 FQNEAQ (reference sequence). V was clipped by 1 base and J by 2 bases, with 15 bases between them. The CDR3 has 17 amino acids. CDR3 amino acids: CASSLGSAQGGNQPQHF. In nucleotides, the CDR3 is TGTGCCAGCAGCTTAGGATCAGCTCAAGGAGGCAATCAGCCCCAGCATTTT.

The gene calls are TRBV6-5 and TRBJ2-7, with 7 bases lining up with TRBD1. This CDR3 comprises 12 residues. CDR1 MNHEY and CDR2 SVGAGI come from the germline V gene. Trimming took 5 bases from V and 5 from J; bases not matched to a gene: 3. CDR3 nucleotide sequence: TGTGCCAGCAGTCTGGACAGGCACGAGCAGTACTTC. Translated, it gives CASSLDRHEQYF.

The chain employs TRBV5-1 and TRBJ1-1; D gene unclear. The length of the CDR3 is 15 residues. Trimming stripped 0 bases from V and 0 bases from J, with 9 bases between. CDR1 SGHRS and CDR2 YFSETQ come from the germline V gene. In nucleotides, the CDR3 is TGCGCCAGCAGCTTGGTGGCCGCAATGAACACTGAAGCTTTCTTT. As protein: CASSLVAAMNTEAFF.

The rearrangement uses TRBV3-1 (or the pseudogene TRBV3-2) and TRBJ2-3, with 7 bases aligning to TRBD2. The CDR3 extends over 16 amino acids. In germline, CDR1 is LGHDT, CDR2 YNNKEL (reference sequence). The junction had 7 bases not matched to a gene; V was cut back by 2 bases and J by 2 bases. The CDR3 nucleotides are TGTGCCAGCAGCCAAATTGGGGGGGACCCCACAGATACGCAGTATTTT. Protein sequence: CASSQIGGDPTDTQYF.

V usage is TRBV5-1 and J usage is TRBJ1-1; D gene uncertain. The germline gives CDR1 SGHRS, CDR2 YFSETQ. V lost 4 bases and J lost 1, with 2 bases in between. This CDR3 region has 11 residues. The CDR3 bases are TGCGCCAGCAGCGAGAACACTGAAGCTTTCTTT. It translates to CASSENTEAFF.

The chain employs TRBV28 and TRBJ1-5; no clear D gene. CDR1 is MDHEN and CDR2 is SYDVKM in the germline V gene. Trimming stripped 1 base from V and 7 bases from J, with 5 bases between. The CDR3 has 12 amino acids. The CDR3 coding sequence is TGTGCCAGCAGTTTATCGGTCCAGCCCCAGCATTTT. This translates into CASSLSVQPQHF. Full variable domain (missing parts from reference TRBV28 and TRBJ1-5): DVKVTQSSRYLVKRTGEKVFLECVQDMDHENMFWYRQDPGLGLRLIYFSYDVKMKEKGDIPEGYSVSREKKERFSLILESASTNQTSMYLCASSLSVQPQHFGDGTRLSIL.

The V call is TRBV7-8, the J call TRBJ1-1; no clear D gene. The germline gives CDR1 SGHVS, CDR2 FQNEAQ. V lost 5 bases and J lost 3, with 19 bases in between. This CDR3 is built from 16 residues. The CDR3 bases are TGTGCCAGCAGCCCCCGGACGCGTATGGGAGACACTGAAGCTTTCTTT. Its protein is CASSPRTRMGDTEAFF. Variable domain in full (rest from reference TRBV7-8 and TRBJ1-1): GAGVSQSPRYKVAKRGQDVALRCDPISGHVSLFWYQQALGQGPEFLTYFQNEAQLDKSGLPSDRFFAERPEGSVSTLKIQRTQQEDSAVYLCASSPRTRMGDTEAFFGQGTRLTVV.

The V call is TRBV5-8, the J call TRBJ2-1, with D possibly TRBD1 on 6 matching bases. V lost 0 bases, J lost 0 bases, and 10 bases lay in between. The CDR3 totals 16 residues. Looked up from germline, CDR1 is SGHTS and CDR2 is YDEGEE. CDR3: CASSLGDKSSYNEQFF. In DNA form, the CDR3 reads TGTGCCAGCAGCTTGGGGGACAAGAGCTCCTACAATGAGCAGTTCTTC.

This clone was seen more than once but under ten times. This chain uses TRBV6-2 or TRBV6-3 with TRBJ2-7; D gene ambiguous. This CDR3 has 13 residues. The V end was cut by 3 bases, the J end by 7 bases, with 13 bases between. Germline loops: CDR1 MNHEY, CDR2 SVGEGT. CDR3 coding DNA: TGTGCCAGCAGTTATGTCAGTCCTGCTGAGCAGTACTTC. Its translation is CASSYVSPAEQYF.

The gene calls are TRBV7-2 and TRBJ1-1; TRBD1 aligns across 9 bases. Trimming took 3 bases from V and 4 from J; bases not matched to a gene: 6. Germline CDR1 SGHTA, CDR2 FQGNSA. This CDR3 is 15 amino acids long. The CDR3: CASSLTGGQGTEAFF. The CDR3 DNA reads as TGTGCCAGCAGCTTGACAGGGGGACAGGGCACTGAAGCTTTCTTT.

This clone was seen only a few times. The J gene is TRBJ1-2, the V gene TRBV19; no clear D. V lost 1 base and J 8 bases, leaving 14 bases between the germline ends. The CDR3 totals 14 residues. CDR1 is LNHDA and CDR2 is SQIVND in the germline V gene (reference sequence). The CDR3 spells CASSIAPALGGYTF. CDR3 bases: TGTGCCAGTAGTATAGCCCCAGCTCTAGGGGGCTACACCTTC.

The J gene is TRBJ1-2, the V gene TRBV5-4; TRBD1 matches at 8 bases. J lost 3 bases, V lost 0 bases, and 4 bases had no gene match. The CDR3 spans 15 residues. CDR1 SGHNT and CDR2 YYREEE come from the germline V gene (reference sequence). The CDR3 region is CASSLGAGGDYGYTF. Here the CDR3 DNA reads TGTGCCAGCAGCTTGGGGGCAGGGGGCGACTATGGCTACACCTTC. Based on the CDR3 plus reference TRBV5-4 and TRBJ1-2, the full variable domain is ETGVTQSPTHLIKTRGQQVTLRCSSQSGHNTVSWYQQALGQGPQFIFQYYREEENGRGNFPPRFSGLQFPNYSSELNVNALELDDSALYLCASSLGAGGDYGYTFGSGTRLTVV.

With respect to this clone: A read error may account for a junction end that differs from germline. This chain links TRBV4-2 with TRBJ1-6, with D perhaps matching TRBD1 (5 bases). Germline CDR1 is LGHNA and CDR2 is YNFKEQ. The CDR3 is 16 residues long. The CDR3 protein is CTSSGERGINNSPLHF. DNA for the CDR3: TGTACCAGCAGTGGTGAAAGGGGAATCAATAATTCACCCCTCCACTTT.